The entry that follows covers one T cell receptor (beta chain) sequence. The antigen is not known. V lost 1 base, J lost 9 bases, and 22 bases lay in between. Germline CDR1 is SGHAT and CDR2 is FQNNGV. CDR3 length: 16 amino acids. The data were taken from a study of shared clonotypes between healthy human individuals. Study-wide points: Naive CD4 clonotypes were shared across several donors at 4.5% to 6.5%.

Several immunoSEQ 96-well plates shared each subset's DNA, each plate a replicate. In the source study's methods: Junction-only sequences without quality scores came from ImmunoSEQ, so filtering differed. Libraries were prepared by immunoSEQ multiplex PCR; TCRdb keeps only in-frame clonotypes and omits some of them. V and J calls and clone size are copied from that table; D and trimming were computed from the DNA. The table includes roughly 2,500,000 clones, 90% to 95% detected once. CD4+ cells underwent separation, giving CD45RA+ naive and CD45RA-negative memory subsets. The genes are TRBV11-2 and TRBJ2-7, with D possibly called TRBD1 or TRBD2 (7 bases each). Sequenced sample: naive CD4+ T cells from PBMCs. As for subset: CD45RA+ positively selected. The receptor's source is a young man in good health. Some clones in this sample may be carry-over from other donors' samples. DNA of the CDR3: TGTGCCAGCAGCTTAGTCAGGGGGGGCGGACCTAAGGTGCAGTACTTC. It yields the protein CASSLVRGGGPKVQYF.